A selection of T cell receptor beta chains follows, all from one sample in a study of shared clonotypes between healthy human individuals. Assay used: immunoSEQ multiplex PCR; TCRdb lists only in-frame clones, some missing. The sample comprises roughly 570,000 clones, 95% to 98% of which are singletons, and approximately 0.33% rests with the top ten. Sequenced sample: naive CD8+ T cells sorted from blood. These receptors originate from a man aged 30 to 39 in good health. CDR3s include the opening cysteine and the closing phenylalanine or tryptophan. Fields, in order: CDR3 protein, CDR3 DNA, J gene, D gene, clone size, V gene. A D gene is named only where the DNA matches it firmly. Clone sizes are given selectively: once, few, many, or a class where the clone is expanded.

CASSPGVSGANVLTF,TGTGCCAGCTCACCCGGGGTCTCTGGGGCCAACGTCCTGACTTTC,TRBJ2-6,NA,NA,TRBV18
CASSPGLAGATGELFF,TGTGCCAGCAGTCCGGGACTAGCGGGAGCCACCGGGGAGCTGTTTTTT,TRBJ2-2,TRBD2,NA,TRBV6-6
CASSWGQGDQPQHF,TGCGCCAGCAGCTGGGGACAGGGTGATCAGCCCCAGCATTTT,TRBJ1-5,TRBD1,NA,TRBV5-1
CASSDPGTGGLGEKLFF,TGTGCCAGCAGTGACCCCGGGACAGGGGGCCTAGGCGAAAAACTGTTTTTT,TRBJ1-4,TRBD1,NA,TRBV6-1
CASSLDVGTGYYEQYF,TGTGCCAGCAGCTTAGATGTCGGGACAGGGTACTACGAGCAGTACTTC,TRBJ2-7,TRBD1,NA,TRBV11-2
CASSLTGQAPYEQYF,TGCGCCAGCAGCTTGACGGGACAGGCCCCCTACGAGCAGTACTTC,TRBJ2-7,TRBD1,NA,TRBV5-1
CASSLASGRASDEQFF,TGTGCCAGCAGCTTAGCTAGCGGGAGGGCCTCGGATGAGCAGTTCTTC,TRBJ2-1,TRBD2,NA,TRBV7-9
CASSLGREQFF,TGTGCCAGCAGCCTAGGAAGGGAGCAGTTCTTC,TRBJ2-1,NA,NA,TRBV27
CASMGHEQYF,TGTGCCAGCATGGGGCACGAGCAGTACTTC,TRBJ2-7,NA,NA,TRBV2
CASSLGGGEQYF,TGTGCCAGCAGCTTGGGAGGTGGCGAGCAGTACTTC,TRBJ2-7,NA,NA,TRBV5-5
CASSPRAGQSSYEQYF,TGTGCCAGCAGCCCCCGAGCAGGACAAAGCTCCTACGAGCAGTACTTC,TRBJ2-7,NA,NA,TRBV11-2
CASSSGLAGETFF,TGTGCCAGCAGCTCCGGGCTAGCGGGAGAAACGTTCTTC,TRBJ2-1,TRBD2,NA,TRBV7-9
CASSSSGGYYEQYF,TGTGCCAGCAGCTCTAGCGGGGGATACTACGAGCAGTACTTC,TRBJ2-7,TRBD2,NA,TRBV27
CASKQGAGGYTF,TGTGCCAGCAAACAGGGGGCTGGTGGCTACACCTTC,TRBJ1-2,TRBD1,NA,TRBV7-2
CASSQGQGGEQYF,TGCGCCAGCAGCCAGGGACAGGGGGGCGAGCAGTACTTC,TRBJ2-7,TRBD1,once,TRBV5-1
CASSEVPAGGTSGELFF,TGTGCCAGCAGTGAAGTGCCAGCGGGAGGAACATCCGGGGAGCTGTTTTTT,TRBJ2-2,TRBD2,NA,TRBV6-1